This TCR beta chain stems from a study of neurological immune-mediated disorders. One entry per CDR3 protein results from TCRdb running MiXCR on the 5' RACE reads. The sample shows more than 95,000 distinct CDR3 sequences, less than 14% of them seen only once. Documented time point: longitudinal time-point 3. Trimming cost V 3 bases and J 6 bases; bases outside gene matches: 10. CDR1 SGHTS and CDR2 YDEGEE come from the germline V gene. CDR3 length equals 16 residues. This clonotype was seen repeatedly, ten times or more. The gene calls are TRBV5-8 and TRBJ1-2; TRBD1 matches at 11 bases. The source of this sequence is a female donor with HTLV-1-associated myelopathy (HAM/TSP). The sequenced sample consisted of PBMCs. DNA for the CDR3: TGTGCCAGCAGCTCACTGCCGGGACAGGGGGTGCATGGCTACACCTTC. Protein product: CASSSLPGQGVHGYTF.